This T cell receptor beta chain was captured by sequencing in a study of human T cells and chemical hapten exposure. About the study: Diphenylcyclopropenone was administered weekly to the scalp of patients throughout the roughly 23-week study. The patients were mostly female; they had alopecia areata, totalis or universalis.

This CDR3 spans 15 amino acids. Germline values: CDR1 LGHNA, CDR2 YSLEER. V was pared by 0 bases and J by 6 bases, with 8 bases of the junction left unmatched. Study conclusions and caveats: Counts of TCRs above 1 in 1000 frequency stayed unchanged with DPC sensitization.

TCRdb used MiXCR to reprocess the RACE reads, holding one entry per CDR3 protein. The table includes tens of thousands of distinct CDR3 sequences, approximately 9.8% detected once. This clonotype has only a few counts. What it binds is not known. Described time point: patch test 1, 2 weeks after DPC sensitization. Sample treatment: therapeutic diphenylcyclopropenone sensitization with weekly scalp DPC. The drawing of blood occurred before each patch test was applied. The sequenced sample was whole blood, obtained in connection with sensitization to the hapten diphenylcyclopropenone (DPC). The chain uses TRBV4-3 and TRBJ2-7; 7 positions match TRBD1. The receptor was isolated from a woman between 35 and 50 years old with alopecia areata. Some clones in this sample may be carry-over from other donors' samples. The CDR3, as DNA: TGCGCCAGCAGCCAAGATCGGAGACAGGGTGTCGAGCAGTACTTC. This gives the protein CASSQDRRQGVEQYF.